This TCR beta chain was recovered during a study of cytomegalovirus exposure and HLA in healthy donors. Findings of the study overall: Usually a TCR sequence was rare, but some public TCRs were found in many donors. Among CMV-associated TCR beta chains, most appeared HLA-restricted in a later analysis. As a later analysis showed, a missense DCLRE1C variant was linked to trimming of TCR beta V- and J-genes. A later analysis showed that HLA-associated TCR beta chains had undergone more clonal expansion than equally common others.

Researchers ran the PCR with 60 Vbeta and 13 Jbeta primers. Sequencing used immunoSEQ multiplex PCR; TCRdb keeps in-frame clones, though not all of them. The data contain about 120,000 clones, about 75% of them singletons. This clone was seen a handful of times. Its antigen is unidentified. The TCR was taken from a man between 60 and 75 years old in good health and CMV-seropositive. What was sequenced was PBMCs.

CDR3 residues: CASSHPVGTGGLEQYF. The CDR3 DNA follows: TGTGCCAGCAGCCACCCCGTCGGGACAGGGGGTTTAGAGCAGTACTTC. The V call is TRBV4-2, the J call TRBJ2-7; the match to TRBD1 covers 11 bases. The CDR3 sequence is 16 residues long. Trimming cost V 3 bases and J 7 bases; bases outside gene matches: 11. The germline V gene has CDR1 LGHNA and CDR2 YNFKEQ.